Listed below are T cell receptor beta chains from one sample, sequenced in a study of blood T cell repertoires in COVID-19. Sequenced by immunoSEQ multiplex PCR; TCRdb stores in-frame clones only, minus some. The sample has 450,000 to 500,000 clones, around 87% seen once. Sequencing was carried out using PBMCs or T cells enriched from blood (not recorded which). The receptors come from a woman in her late teens or twenties who had recovered from COVID-19. The conserved cysteine and the conserved F or W are not part of the CDR3 here. The size entry is marked missing in some rows and otherwise reads once, few, many or a size class.

j_call: TRBJ1-6; v_call: TRBV28; clone_size: NA; cdr3_length: 12; cdr3_aa: ASSETTGNSPLH
j_call: TRBJ2-1; v_call: TRBV11-2; clone_size: few; cdr3_length: 13; cdr3_aa: ASSLDLGGTNEQF
j_call: TRBJ1-1; v_call: TRBV5-8; clone_size: NA; cdr3_length: 10; cdr3_aa: ASSFLEFEAF
j_call: TRBJ1-2; v_call: TRBV11-2; clone_size: NA; cdr3_length: 13; cdr3_aa: ASSPSGGANYGYT
j_call: TRBJ1-1; v_call: TRBV6-5; clone_size: few; cdr3_length: 11; cdr3_aa: ASSRGPGAEAF
j_call: TRBJ1-1; v_call: TRBV5-1; clone_size: few; cdr3_length: 14; cdr3_aa: ASSAEGQGGWAEAF
j_call: TRBJ1-1; v_call: TRBV24-1; clone_size: NA; cdr3_length: 14; cdr3_aa: ATSIESPITNTEAF
j_call: TRBJ1-1; v_call: TRBV12-3/TRBV12-4; clone_size: NA; cdr3_length: 10; cdr3_aa: ASSFRNTEAF
j_call: TRBJ1-4; v_call: TRBV14; clone_size: NA; cdr3_length: 13; cdr3_aa: ASSQEISYNEKLF
j_call: TRBJ2-3; v_call: TRBV5-8; clone_size: NA; cdr3_length: 12; cdr3_aa: ASGGGSSTDTQY
j_call: TRBJ1-1; v_call: TRBV29-1; clone_size: NA; cdr3_length: 14; cdr3_aa: SVEGRDRGQDTEAF
j_call: TRBJ2-2; v_call: TRBV12-5; clone_size: NA; cdr3_length: 14; cdr3_aa: ASGPKGAENTGELF
j_call: TRBJ1-1; v_call: TRBV28; clone_size: NA; cdr3_length: 12; cdr3_aa: ASSPTGENTEAF
j_call: TRBJ1-1; v_call: TRBV28; clone_size: NA; cdr3_length: 12; cdr3_aa: ASSLSSGQSNDF
j_call: TRBJ1-4; v_call: TRBV25-1; clone_size: NA; cdr3_length: 12; cdr3_aa: ASSEWAGNEKLF
j_call: TRBJ2-5; v_call: TRBV23-1; clone_size: NA; cdr3_length: 14; cdr3_aa: ASSQSGRGRGETQY
j_call: TRBJ2-1; v_call: TRBV9; clone_size: NA; cdr3_length: 12; cdr3_aa: ASSVDQAPGGQF
j_call: TRBJ1-2; v_call: TRBV2; clone_size: NA; cdr3_length: 12; cdr3_aa: ASSDETPSYGYT
j_call: TRBJ1-2; v_call: TRBV5-6; clone_size: NA; cdr3_length: 12; cdr3_aa: ASSLGAGSYGYT
j_call: TRBJ1-5; v_call: TRBV30; clone_size: NA; cdr3_length: 15; cdr3_aa: AWSRTRTGNSNQPQH
j_call: TRBJ1-3; v_call: TRBV13; clone_size: NA; cdr3_length: 13; cdr3_aa: ASSLRQGEGGTIY
j_call: TRBJ1-1; v_call: TRBV7-9; clone_size: NA; cdr3_length: 13; cdr3_aa: ASSQGGYVLTEAF
j_call: TRBJ1-4; v_call: TRBV11-2; clone_size: NA; cdr3_length: 12; cdr3_aa: ASSPSGTNEKLF
j_call: TRBJ1-3; v_call: TRBV19; clone_size: NA; cdr3_length: 13; cdr3_aa: ASSVSADSGNTIY
j_call: TRBJ1-1; v_call: TRBV30; clone_size: NA; cdr3_length: 9; cdr3_aa: ACLTGREAF
j_call: TRBJ2-1; v_call: TRBV30; clone_size: NA; cdr3_length: 10; cdr3_aa: ARGAGGGEQF
j_call: TRBJ2-5; v_call: TRBV30; clone_size: NA; cdr3_length: 11; cdr3_aa: AWSSGGQETQY
j_call: TRBJ2-3; v_call: TRBV24-1; clone_size: NA; cdr3_length: 13; cdr3_aa: AASEGTVGLDTQY
j_call: TRBJ1-3; v_call: TRBV5-1; clone_size: few; cdr3_length: 13; cdr3_aa: ASSLGTLGADTIY
j_call: TRBJ1-1; v_call: TRBV9; clone_size: NA; cdr3_length: 12; cdr3_aa: ASSVAPGNTEAF
j_call: TRBJ2-7; v_call: TRBV19; clone_size: NA; cdr3_length: 16; cdr3_aa: ASSIVLGTIGTGYEQY
j_call: TRBJ1-4; v_call: TRBV4-1; clone_size: few; cdr3_length: 11; cdr3_aa: ASGRTGGEKLF
j_call: TRBJ1-1; v_call: TRBV7-9; clone_size: once; cdr3_length: 13; cdr3_aa: ASSLRTGANTEAF
j_call: TRBJ2-1; v_call: TRBV2; clone_size: NA; cdr3_length: 13; cdr3_aa: ASSQLGGSYNEQF
j_call: TRBJ2-1; v_call: TRBV9; clone_size: NA; cdr3_length: 15; cdr3_aa: ASSVAALVTLYNEQF
j_call: TRBJ2-7; v_call: TRBV11-3; clone_size: NA; cdr3_length: 13; cdr3_aa: ASSPSGARSHEQY
j_call: TRBJ1-5; v_call: TRBV7-8; clone_size: NA; cdr3_length: 13; cdr3_aa: ASSFLGLGNQPQH
j_call: TRBJ2-7; v_call: TRBV5-4; clone_size: NA; cdr3_length: 12; cdr3_aa: ASSSSGGAGEQY
j_call: TRBJ2-7; v_call: TRBV30; clone_size: NA; cdr3_length: 11; cdr3_aa: AWATGLLGEQY
j_call: TRBJ2-5; v_call: TRBV24-1; clone_size: NA; cdr3_length: 12; cdr3_aa: ATSDSGVRETQY
j_call: TRBJ2-3; v_call: TRBV11-2; clone_size: NA; cdr3_length: 14; cdr3_aa: ASSLTTGASTDTQY
j_call: TRBJ1-5; v_call: TRBV10-3; clone_size: NA; cdr3_length: 11; cdr3_aa: AISESGTSDRH
j_call: TRBJ1-4; v_call: TRBV27; clone_size: NA; cdr3_length: 13; cdr3_aa: ASSLSGTGDEKLF